This TCR beta chain derives from a study of T cell responses to AZD1222 COVID-19 vaccine. Sequencing used immunoSEQ multiplex PCR; TCRdb keeps in-frame clones, though not all of them. This table has 130,000 to 150,000 clones, over 75% appearing once. This CDR3 is built from 14 residues. Trimming shortened V by 1 base and J by 6 bases, and 7 bases separated the two germline ends. Germline V gene sequence: CDR1 SEHNR, CDR2 FQNEAQ (reference sequence). Regarding the study as a whole: Reportedly, nearly half the spike-specific TCRs target unmutated variant regions. Among the donors, most were white British and more were female, and clonal diversity was possibly underestimated. Only six people who got AZD1222 tested seropositive at baseline.

About this clone: What it binds is not known.

This material consisted of peripheral blood, taken on day 0 of AZD1222 vaccination. V and J are TRBV7-9 and TRBJ1-6; perhaps TRBD1 as D (6 bases). The TCR comes from an adult in good health. CDR3 protein: CASSLVRGNSPLHF. The CDR3 DNA follows: TGTGCCAGCAGCTTAGTCAGGGGTAATTCACCCCTCCACTTT.